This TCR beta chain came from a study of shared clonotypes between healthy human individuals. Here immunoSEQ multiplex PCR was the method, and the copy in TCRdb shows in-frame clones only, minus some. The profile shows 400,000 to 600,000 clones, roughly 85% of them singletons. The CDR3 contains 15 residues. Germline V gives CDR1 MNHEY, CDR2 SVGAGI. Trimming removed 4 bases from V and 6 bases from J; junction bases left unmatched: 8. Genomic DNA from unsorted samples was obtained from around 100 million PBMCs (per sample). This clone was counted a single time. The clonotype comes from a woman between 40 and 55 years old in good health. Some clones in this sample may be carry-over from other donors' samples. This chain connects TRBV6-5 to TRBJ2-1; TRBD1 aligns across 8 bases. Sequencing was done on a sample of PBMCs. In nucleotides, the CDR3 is TGTGCCAGCAGTTCTATAGACAGGGGTGGCAATGAGCAGTTCTTC. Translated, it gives CASSSIDRGGNEQFF.